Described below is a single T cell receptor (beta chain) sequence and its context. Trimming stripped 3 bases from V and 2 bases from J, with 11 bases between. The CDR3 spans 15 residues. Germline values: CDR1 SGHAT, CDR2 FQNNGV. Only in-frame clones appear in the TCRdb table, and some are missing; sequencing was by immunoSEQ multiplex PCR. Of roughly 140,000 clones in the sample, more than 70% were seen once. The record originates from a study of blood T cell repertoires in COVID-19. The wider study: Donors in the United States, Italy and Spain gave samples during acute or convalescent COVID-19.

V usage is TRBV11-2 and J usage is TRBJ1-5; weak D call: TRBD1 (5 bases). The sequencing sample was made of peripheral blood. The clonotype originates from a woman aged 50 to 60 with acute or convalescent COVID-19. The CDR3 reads CASSFGVGGNQPQHF. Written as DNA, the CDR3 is TGTGCCAGCAGCTTTGGGGTAGGGGGCAATCAGCCCCAGCATTTT.